This passage covers 27 T cell receptor beta chains from one sample sequenced in a study of shared clonotypes between healthy human individuals. Here immunoSEQ multiplex PCR was the method, and the copy in TCRdb shows in-frame clones only, minus some. The table records some 2.1 million clones, 85% to 95% of them present only once. Specimen: naive CD4+ T cells sorted from blood. Subset described: CD45RA+ positively selected. The receptors come from a man aged 18 to 30 in good health.

Worth noting for this clone: Different DNA sequences within this sample yield the same CDR3. V and J are TRBV5-1 and TRBJ2-2, with TRBD2 matching 7 bases. Germline CDR1 and CDR2: SGHRS and YFSETQ. Unmatched junction bases numbered 3, after V lost 1 base and J lost 3 bases. This CDR3 spans 15 amino acids. The CDR3 DNA reads TGCGCCAGCAGCTTGCCTAGCGGAGACACCGGGGAGCTGTTTTTT. Its protein is CASSLPSGDTGELFF. The variable domain in full, with the rest retrieved from reference TRBV5-1 and TRBJ2-2, is KAGVTQTPRYLIKTRGQQVTLSCSPISGHRSVSWYQQTPGQGLQFLFEYFSETQRNKGNFPGRFSGRQFSNSRSEMNVSTLELGDSALYLCASSLPSGDTGELFFGEGSRLTVL.

The chain joins TRBV7-2 to TRBJ1-4; possibly TRBD1 for D (5 bases). Germline V gene data show CDR1 as SGHTA and CDR2 as FQGNSA. V lost 5 bases and J lost 5, with 15 bases in between. This CDR3 contains 15 residues. CDR3 in amino acids: CASSPQWAGNEKLFF. CDR3 DNA: TGTGCCAGCAGCCCCCAGTGGGCAGGGAATGAAAAACTGTTTTTT.

About this clone: The same CDR3 can be traced to other DNA sequences in this sample. This chain links TRBV5-1 with TRBJ2-2; 11 positions agree with TRBD2. The CDR3 contains 16 residues. Germline lookup yields CDR1 SGHRS and CDR2 YFSETQ. V shed 2 bases and J 2 bases; nucleotides not matched to a gene: 2. CDR3 nucleotides: TGCGCCAGCAGCTTCACTAGCGGGGGCAACACCGGGGAGCTGTTTTTT. Its protein product is CASSFTSGGNTGELFF.

The J gene is TRBJ1-1, the V gene TRBV6-5; D gene unclear. Germline CDR1 and CDR2: MNHEY and SVGAGI. With 4 bases removed from V and 0 bases from J, the gap between germline ends came to 6 bases. The CDR3 has 13 amino acids. As DNA, the CDR3 is TGTGCCAGCAGTTCGGCAGTGAACACTGAAGCTTTCTTT. The encoded protein is CASSSAVNTEAFF.

This clone came up once. The rearrangement links TRBV30 to TRBJ2-2, with a weak D call TRBD2 (5 bases). CDR1 GTSNPN and CDR2 SVGIG come from the germline V gene (reference sequence). V lost 5 bases and J lost 2, with 12 bases in between. The CDR3 sequence is 14 residues long. The CDR3 protein is CAWGTGKNTGELFF. The CDR3 nucleotides are TGTGCCTGGGGAACCGGGAAAAACACCGGGGAGCTGTTTTTT.

V gene TRBV5-4 combines with J gene TRBJ1-1; 10 positions agree with TRBD1. The V gene's germline CDR1 is SGHNT and CDR2 YYREEE (reference sequence). This CDR3 is built from 13 residues. V lost 4 bases to trimming and J lost 8 bases; unmatched junction nucleotides: 5. Written as DNA, the CDR3 is TGTGCCAGCAGCCTACCGGGACAGGGGGAAGCTTTCTTT. Amino acids: CASSLPGQGEAFF.

The J gene is TRBJ2-3, the V gene TRBV2; TRBD2 aligns across 11 bases. This CDR3 comprises 17 residues. From germline, CDR1 is SNHLY and CDR2 FYNNEI. V was pared by 4 bases and J by 0 bases, with 6 bases of the junction left unmatched. CDR3: CASSGASGGLSTDTQYF. The CDR3, as DNA: TGTGCCAGCAGTGGGGCTAGCGGGGGGCTGAGCACAGATACGCAGTATTTT. Full variable domain (remainder filled in from reference TRBV2 and TRBJ2-3): EPEVTQTPSHQVTQMGQEVILRCVPISNHLYFYWYRQILGQKVEFLVSFYNNEISEKSEIFDDQFSVERPDGSNFTLKIRSTKLEDSAMYFCASSGASGGLSTDTQYFGPGTRLTVL.

The rearrangement links TRBV5-8 to TRBJ2-3; D is unresolved. CDR3 length: 18 amino acids. Germline V gene sequence: CDR1 SGHTS, CDR2 YDEGEE. Trimming left V 2 bases short and J 2 bases short, with 21 bases between. The CDR3 nucleotides are TGTGCCAGCAGCTTTTCACGCTGGATCTCGCTAAACACAGATACGCAGTATTTT. This translates into CASSFSRWISLNTDTQYF.

The chain is built from TRBV5-3 and TRBJ1-2; the D is unclear. TRBV5-3 falls under the ORF class, with uncertain function. Trimming pared 3 bases from V and 6 bases from J, leaving 12 bases between. This CDR3 comprises 13 residues. CDR3: CARSSPGPHGYTF. The CDR3 DNA sequence: TGTGCCAGAAGCTCGCCGGGTCCCCATGGCTACACCTTC.

The chain recombines TRBV5-1 with TRBJ2-1, with TRBD2 matching over 8 bases. Germline V gene sequence: CDR1 SGHRS, CDR2 YFSETQ. This CDR3 is 14 amino acids long. J was trimmed by 3 bases and V by 6 bases; bases with no gene match: 5. CDR3 region: CASTGGNDYNEQFF. CDR3 nucleotides: TGCGCCAGCACGGGAGGGAACGACTACAATGAGCAGTTCTTC.

This clone showed up just a few times. The chain uses TRBV28 and TRBJ1-6; D uncertain. CDR3 length: 13 amino acids. Between the trimmed V and J ends, which lost 5 bases and 17 bases, there was a span of 19 bases. Germline V gene data show CDR1 as MDHEN and CDR2 as SYDVKM. The CDR3 loop is CASSDNSRRDVHF. DNA for the CDR3: TGTGCCAGCAGTGACAACTCCCGACGAGATGTCCACTTT. Using reference TRBV28 and TRBJ1-6 for the parts outside the CDR3, the full variable domain is DVKVTQSSRYLVKRTGEKVFLECVQDMDHENMFWYRQDPGLGLRLIYFSYDVKMKEKGDIPEGYSVSREKKERFSLILESASTNQTSMYLCASSDNSRRDVHFGNGTRLTVT.

J is TRBJ1-4 and V is TRBV19; D is unresolved. V shed 6 bases and J shed 0 bases, with 11 bases lying between them. Germline V lookup: CDR1 LNHDA, CDR2 SQIVND (reference sequence). CDR3 size: 15 residues. CDR3 sequence (DNA): TGTGCCAGTAGAACCGGATTTGCAACTAATGAAAAACTGTTTTTT. It is translated as CASRTGFATNEKLFF.

This chain joins TRBV28 and TRBJ2-7, with D unresolved. The germline V and J ends were trimmed by 3 bases and 2 bases, with 11 bases remaining between them. The CDR3 is made up of 14 amino acids. Germline lookup yields CDR1 MDHEN and CDR2 SYDVKM. The CDR3 spells CASSLRLTPYEQYF. The CDR3 DNA sequence: TGTGCCAGCAGTTTGAGGCTAACCCCCTACGAGCAGTACTTC.

The chain recombines TRBV5-1 with TRBJ1-3; no firm D call. Trimming pared 1 base from V and 4 bases from J, leaving 6 bases between. CDR3 size: 13 residues. The germline V gene encodes CDR1 SGHRS and CDR2 YFSETQ. CDR3 sequence (DNA): TGCGCCAGCAGCTTGAGTGACGGAAACACCATATATTTT. Translation: CASSLSDGNTIYF.

The CDR3 is CASSLDTGAPSTEAFF. The CDR3 region has the DNA TGCGCCAGCAGCTTGGATACGGGGGCGCCGAGCACTGAAGCTTTCTTT. The chain couples TRBV5-1 to TRBJ1-1; tentatively, D is TRBD1 (6 bases). The CDR3 length is 16 residues. Between the trimmed V and J ends, which lost 0 bases and 4 bases, there was a span of 16 bases. Germline CDR1 is SGHRS and CDR2 is YFSETQ.

The V and J genes are TRBV7-9 and TRBJ1-3; D is ambiguous. Per germline, CDR1 SEHNR and CDR2 FQNEAQ (reference sequence). The CDR3 sequence is 15 residues long. Trimming took 2 bases from V and 0 from J, leaving 8 bases between them. CDR3 region: CASSLSSVSGNTIYF. CDR3 coding DNA: TGTGCCAGCAGCTTAAGTTCGGTCTCTGGAAACACCATATATTTT.

The gene calls are TRBV7-9 and TRBJ2-5, with TRBD1 matching over 7 bases. The CDR3 totals 15 residues. Germline assignment: CDR1 SEHNR and CDR2 FQNEAQ (reference sequence). The ends lost 3 bases at V and 3 bases at J; junction bases unmatched: 7. The CDR3 here is CASSLTGFSEETQYF. The CDR3 DNA sequence: TGTGCCAGCAGCTTGACAGGGTTCAGTGAAGAGACCCAGTACTTC. Full variable domain (rest looked up from reference TRBV7-9 and TRBJ2-5): DTGVSQNPRHKITKRGQNVTFRCDPISEHNRLYWYRQTLGQGPEFLTYFQNEAQLEKSRLLSDRFSAERPKGSFSTLEIQRTEQGDSAMYLCASSLTGFSEETQYFGPGTRLLVL.

A note on this clone: This sample includes further DNA sequences coding for the same CDR3. The rearrangement links TRBV10-1 to TRBJ1-1; D is unclear. Per the germline V gene, CDR1 is WNHNN and CDR2 is SYGVQD (reference sequence). With 0 bases removed from V and 1 base from J, the gap between germline ends came to 3 bases. The CDR3 is made up of 13 amino acids. The CDR3 coding sequence is TGCGCCAGCAGTGAGTCACGGAACACTGAAGCTTTCTTT. It yields the protein CASSESRNTEAFF.

In regard to this clone: This CDR3 is also generated by other DNA sequences in the sample. The rearrangement links TRBV11-3 to TRBJ2-1; 12 bases match TRBD2. Germline CDR1 is SGHNT and CDR2 is YENEEA. The CDR3 is 15 residues long. Unmatched junction bases numbered 1, after V lost 5 bases and J lost 2 bases. In nucleotides, the CDR3 is TGTGCCAGCAGCCTAGCGGGGGGGCCCTACAATGAGCAGTTCTTC. Translated, it gives CASSLAGGPYNEQFF. Together with reference TRBV11-3 and TRBJ2-1, the CDR3 gives the full variable domain: EAGVVQSPRYKIIEKKQPVAFWCNPISGHNTLYWYLQNLGQGPELLIRYENEEAVDDSQLPKDRFSAERLKGVDSTLKIQPAELGDSAVYLCASSLAGGPYNEQFFGPGTRLTVL.

The chain carries TRBV6-5 and TRBJ2-7; 10 bases agree with TRBD2. This CDR3 is 13 amino acids long. Germline V gives CDR1 MNHEY, CDR2 SVGAGI. Germline trimming cut 10 bases from V and 2 bases from J; bases unmatched to any gene: 5. The CDR3, as DNA: TGTGCCACTACTAGCGGGACCACCTACGAGCAGTACTTC. Its translation: CATTSGTTYEQYF.

The chain links TRBV6-1 to TRBJ2-7; a possible D gene is TRBD2 (6 bases). The CDR3 is 14 amino acids. V lost 9 bases and J 2 bases, leaving 17 bases between the germline ends. Germline lookup yields CDR1 MNHNS and CDR2 SASEGT. The CDR3 protein is CASTVAGLTYEQYF. The CDR3 DNA is TGTGCCAGTACCGTGGCGGGGTTAACCTACGAGCAGTACTTC.

The gene calls are TRBV7-2 and TRBJ2-1; TRBD2 matches at 8 bases. The CDR3 loop spans 15 amino acids. Germline V lookup: CDR1 SGHTA, CDR2 FQGNSA. Unmatched junction bases numbered 7, after V lost 4 bases and J lost 5 bases. CDR3 nucleotides: TGTGCCAGCAGCTCCAGCGGGAGACACGACAATGAGCAGTTCTTC. The encoded protein is CASSSSGRHDNEQFF.

The chain combines TRBV5-1 with TRBJ1-2, with TRBD1 matching over 10 bases. The CDR3 covers 13 residues. V gave up 5 bases and J gave up 8 bases; unmatched junction bases: 6. The germline V gene has CDR1 SGHRS and CDR2 YFSETQ. The DNA of the CDR3 is TGCGCCAGCAGTACCGGGACAGGGGACGGCTACACCTTC. It codes for CASSTGTGDGYTF.

The genes are TRBV11-2 and TRBJ2-3, with D hard to call. The germline gives CDR1 SGHAT, CDR2 FQNNGV. This CDR3 has 13 amino acids. V dropped 2 bases and J dropped 4 bases, with 7 bases sitting between them. DNA of the CDR3: TGTGCCAGCAGCTTACCCCCCTCAGATACGCAGTATTTT. Translating gives CASSLPPSDTQYF.

This chain links TRBV30 with TRBJ1-1; D gene unclear. V was cut by 0 bases and J by 1 base, with 9 bases left in between. The CDR3 covers 14 residues. Germline V gene lookup returns CDR1 GTSNPN and CDR2 SVGIG (reference sequence). CDR3 DNA sequence: TGTGCCTGGAGTGTAAGGTTTGGGAACACTGAAGCTTTCTTT. Translating it yields CAWSVRFGNTEAFF.

V usage is TRBV7-9 and J usage is TRBJ2-1, with D tentatively TRBD1 (5 bases). Germline CDR1 SEHNR, CDR2 FQNEAQ (reference sequence). This CDR3 comprises 15 residues. V lost 5 bases, J lost 3 bases, and 14 bases lay in between. The CDR3 loop is CASSQIRTSYNEQFF. CDR3 sequence (DNA): TGTGCCAGCAGCCAAATCCGGACAAGCTACAATGAGCAGTTCTTC.

This sequence joins TRBV5-1 and TRBJ2-1; D possibly uses TRBD1 or TRBD2 (7 bases each). V gave up 4 bases and J gave up 0 bases, with 14 bases separating them. The germline gives CDR1 SGHRS, CDR2 YFSETQ. CDR3 length: 16 residues. The DNA of the CDR3 is TGCGCCAGCAGCGTAAGCGGGGACAGCTCCTACAATGAGCAGTTCTTC. This sequence encodes CASSVSGDSSYNEQFF.